These 7 T cell receptor beta chains were sequenced from one sample in a study of T cell clonality in common variable immunodeficiency. The antigens these receptors bind are not known. Study-wide results and limits: Fewer deletions and N-nucleotide insertions were reportedly seen in common variable immunodeficiency TCR beta sequences.

Libraries were prepared by immunoSEQ multiplex PCR; TCRdb keeps only in-frame clonotypes and omits some of them. There are around 21,000 clones in the sample, none observed a single time. The specimen was peripheral blood mononuclear cells. The source is a human donor with common variable immunodeficiency.

Concerning this clone: The read halts 3 residues ahead of the CDR3 end, with the missing end drawn from the germline J gene. The chain joins TRBV7-2 to TRBJ2-7, with 7 bases lining up with TRBD1. This CDR3 contains 13 residues. Germline CDR1 SGHTA, CDR2 FQGNSA. With V trimmed by 5 bases and J by 6 bases, 7 bases remained unmatched. The sequenced part of the CDR3 DNA is TGTGCCAGCAGCCCAGACAGGGCGAGCGAG. This codes for CASSPDRASE. The full CDR3 sequence reads CASSPDRASEQYF.

A note on this clone: The CDR3 is cut off 3 residues early in the read; its end comes from the germline J gene. The chain uses TRBV6-2 or TRBV6-3 and TRBJ2-7, with no clear D. CDR1 and CDR2 from the germline V gene are MNHEY and SVGEGT. Deletions cut 0 bases from V and 6 bases from J, with 12 bases between. The CDR3 is made up of 14 amino acids. The part of the CDR3 DNA that was read is TGTGCCAGCAGTTACTCGGTTATGGCTAGCGAG. This translates into CASSYSVMASE. The full CDR3 protein reads CASSYSVMASEQYF.

This clone turned up a few times. From the germline J gene comes the end of the CDR3, since the read stops 3 residues before it. The J gene is TRBJ1-2, the V gene TRBV7-2; D call uncertain. Germline V gives CDR1 SGHTA, CDR2 FQGNSA. Trimming pared 10 bases from V and 4 bases from J, leaving 13 bases between. This CDR3 has 12 amino acids. The sequenced CDR3 bases are TGTGCCACCCAAGACAAGAGCTATGGC. Translating it yields CATQDKSYG. The CDR3 as a whole reads CATQDKSYGYTF.

Remarks on this clone: The read finishes 3 residues shy of the CDR3 end, and the germline J gene is used to complete it. J is TRBJ2-7 and V is TRBV19; 8 bases align to TRBD1. The J segment lost 2 bases and the V segment lost 5 bases, leaving 5 bases of the junction unmatched. CDR1 is LNHDA, CDR2 SQIVND, per germline (reference sequence). CDR3 length: 14 amino acids. The covered CDR3 bases are TGTGCCAGTAGTCCCGCAGGGGGCCCCTACGAG. Protein sequence: CASSPAGGPYE. The whole CDR3 sequence reads CASSPAGGPYEQYF. The full variable domain, completed using reference TRBV19 and TRBJ2-7, is DGGITQSPKYLFRKEGQNVTLSCEQNLNHDAMYWYRQDPGQGLRLIYYSQIVNDFQKGDIAEGYSVSREKKESFPLTVTSAQKNPTAFYLCASSPAGGPYEQYFGPGTRLTVT.

This clone is medium-sized by share. The read comes to an end 3 residues before the CDR3 does, leaving the germline J gene to fill in the end. This chain links TRBV2 with TRBJ2-3, with 9 bases identical to TRBD1. Germline V gene lookup returns CDR1 SNHLY and CDR2 FYNNEI. The CDR3 covers 15 residues. The V segment lost 10 bases and the J segment 6 bases; nucleotides outside the gene matches: 14. CDR3 region: CATPPGQGFRDTQYF. CDR3 DNA, as far as it was read: TGTGCCACCCCACCGGGACAGGGATTCAGGGATACG.

This clone was detected only a few times. The observed sequence ends 3 residues before the CDR3 terminus, with the missing tail filled in from the germline J gene. The rearrangement uses TRBV19 and TRBJ2-1, with 12 nucleotides matching TRBD1. Germline assignment: CDR1 LNHDA and CDR2 SQIVND (reference sequence). The CDR3 runs 16 residues. Trimming removed 4 bases from V and 6 bases from J; junction bases left unmatched: 7. Incomplete CDR3 DNA: TGTGCCAGTAGTACCGGGACAGGGGGCACCCGCAATGAG. Translation: CASSTGTGGTRNE. In full, the CDR3 is CASSTGTGGTRNEQFF.

This clone has a handful of counts. The read is 3 residues too short to cover the CDR3 end, so that end is filled in from the germline J gene. The chain is built from TRBV18 and TRBJ1-4; D might be TRBD1 (5 bases). V lost 4 bases to trimming and J lost 0 bases, with 12 bases between them. CDR3 size: 16 residues. Germline V gene lookup returns CDR1 KGHSH and CDR2 LQKENI. Incomplete CDR3 DNA: TGTGCCAGCTCACTCCCCGGGACTTCAACTAATGAAAAA. Its translation: CASSLPGTSTNEK. The complete CDR3 protein is CASSLPGTSTNEKLFF.